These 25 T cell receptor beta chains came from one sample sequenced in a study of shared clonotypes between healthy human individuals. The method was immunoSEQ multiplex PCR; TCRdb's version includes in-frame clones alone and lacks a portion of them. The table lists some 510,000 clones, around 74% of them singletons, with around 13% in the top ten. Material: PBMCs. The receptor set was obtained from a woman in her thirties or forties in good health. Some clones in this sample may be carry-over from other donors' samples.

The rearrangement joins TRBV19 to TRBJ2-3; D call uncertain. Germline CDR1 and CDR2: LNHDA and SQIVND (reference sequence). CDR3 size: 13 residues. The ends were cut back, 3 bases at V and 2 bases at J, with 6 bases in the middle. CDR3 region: CASSIGDTDTQYF. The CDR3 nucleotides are TGTGCCAGTAGTATCGGTGACACAGATACGCAGTATTTT.

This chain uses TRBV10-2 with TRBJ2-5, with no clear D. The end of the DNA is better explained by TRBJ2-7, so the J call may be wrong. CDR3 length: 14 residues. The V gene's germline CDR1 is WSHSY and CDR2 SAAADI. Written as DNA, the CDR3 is TGCGCCAGCAGTGAAGGGCTGGGCCAATACGAGCAGTACTTC. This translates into CASSEGLGQYEQYF.

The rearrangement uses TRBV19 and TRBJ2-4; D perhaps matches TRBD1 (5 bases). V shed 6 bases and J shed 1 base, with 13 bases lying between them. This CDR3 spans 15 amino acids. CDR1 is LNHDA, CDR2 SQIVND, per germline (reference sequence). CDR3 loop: CASSFNAGAKNIQYF. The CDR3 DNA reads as TGTGCCAGTAGCTTCAATGCAGGGGCCAAAAACATTCAGTACTTC.

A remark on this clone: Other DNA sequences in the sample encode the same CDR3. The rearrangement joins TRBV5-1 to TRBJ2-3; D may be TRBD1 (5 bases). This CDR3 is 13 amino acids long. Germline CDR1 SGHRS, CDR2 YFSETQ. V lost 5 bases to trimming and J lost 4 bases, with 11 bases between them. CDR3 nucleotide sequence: TGCGCCAGCAGTCTTACAGGCTCAGATACGCAGTATTTT. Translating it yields CASSLTGSDTQYF. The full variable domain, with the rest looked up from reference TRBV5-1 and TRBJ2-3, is KAGVTQTPRYLIKTRGQQVTLSCSPISGHRSVSWYQQTPGQGLQFLFEYFSETQRNKGNFPGRFSGRQFSNSRSEMNVSTLELGDSALYLCASSLTGSDTQYFGPGTRLTVL.

CDR3 in amino acids: CATRGTGTGGFNEKLFF. The DNA for the CDR3 is TGTGCCACCCGGGGGACGGGGACAGGGGGCTTTAATGAAAAACTGTTTTTT. The chain has TRBV27 and TRBJ1-4; TRBD1 matches 12 bases. Germline assignment: CDR1 MNHEY and CDR2 SMNVEV (reference sequence). V was pared by 10 bases and J by 4 bases, with 13 bases of the junction left unmatched. This CDR3 is 17 amino acids long.

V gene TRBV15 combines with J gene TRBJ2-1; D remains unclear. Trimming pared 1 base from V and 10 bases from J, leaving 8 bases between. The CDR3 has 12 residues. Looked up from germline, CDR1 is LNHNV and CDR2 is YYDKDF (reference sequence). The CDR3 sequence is CATSRVGREQFF. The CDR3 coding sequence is TGTGCCACCAGCAGAGTCGGGCGGGAGCAGTTCTTC.

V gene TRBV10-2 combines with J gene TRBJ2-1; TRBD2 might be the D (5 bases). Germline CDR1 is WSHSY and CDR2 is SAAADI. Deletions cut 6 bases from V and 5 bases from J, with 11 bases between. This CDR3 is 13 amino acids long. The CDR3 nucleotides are TGCGCCAGCAGAATAGCGCGAAACAATGAGCAGTTCTTC. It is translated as CASRIARNNEQFF.

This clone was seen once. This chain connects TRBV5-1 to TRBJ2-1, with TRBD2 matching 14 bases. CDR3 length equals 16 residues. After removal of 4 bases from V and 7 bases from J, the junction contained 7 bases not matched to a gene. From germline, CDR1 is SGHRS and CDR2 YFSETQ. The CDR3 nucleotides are TGCGCCAGCAGCACGGGACTAGCGGGAGCATCAAATGAGCAGTTCTTC. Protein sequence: CASSTGLAGASNEQFF.

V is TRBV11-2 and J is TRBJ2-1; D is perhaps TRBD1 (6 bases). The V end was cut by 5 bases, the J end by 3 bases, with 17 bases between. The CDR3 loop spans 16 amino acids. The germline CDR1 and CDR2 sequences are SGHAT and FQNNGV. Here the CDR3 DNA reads TGTGCCAGCAGCACACGCTCAGGGGTTGACTACAATGAGCAGTTCTTC. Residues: CASSTRSGVDYNEQFF.

CDR3 loop: CSAIRDRGQETQYF. In nucleotides, the CDR3 is TGCAGCGCGATACGGGACAGGGGACAAGAGACCCAGTACTTC. V gene TRBV29-1 combines with J gene TRBJ2-5; TRBD1 agrees at 10 bases. The CDR3 has 14 amino acids. V dropped 7 bases and J dropped 2; count of bases not matched to a gene: 7. The germline CDR1 and CDR2 sequences are SQVTM and ANQGSEA.

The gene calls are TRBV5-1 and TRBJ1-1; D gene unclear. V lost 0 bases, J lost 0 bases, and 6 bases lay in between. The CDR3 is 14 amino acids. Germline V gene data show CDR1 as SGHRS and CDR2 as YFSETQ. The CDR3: CASSLEQMNTEAFF. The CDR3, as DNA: TGCGCCAGCAGCTTGGAACAGATGAACACTGAAGCTTTCTTT.

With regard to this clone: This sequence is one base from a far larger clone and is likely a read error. The CDR3 coding sequence is TGTGCCAGCCCGGACAGATTTAATGAAAAACTGTTTTTT. Amino acid sequence: CASPDRFNEKLFF. The J gene is TRBJ1-4, the V gene TRBV19, with TRBD1 as a possible D gene (6 bases). The germline CDR1 and CDR2 sequences are LNHDA and SQIVND (reference sequence). With 9 bases removed from V and 4 bases from J, the gap between germline ends came to 12 bases. The CDR3 totals 13 residues.

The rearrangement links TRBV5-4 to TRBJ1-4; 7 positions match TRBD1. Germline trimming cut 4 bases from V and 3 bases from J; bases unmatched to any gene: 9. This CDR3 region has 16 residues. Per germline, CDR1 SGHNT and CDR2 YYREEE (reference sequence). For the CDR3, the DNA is TGTGCCAGCAGCGGGGCCCCGGGACAGTCTAATGAAAAACTGTTTTTT. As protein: CASSGAPGQSNEKLFF. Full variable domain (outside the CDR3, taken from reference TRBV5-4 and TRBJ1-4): ETGVTQSPTHLIKTRGQQVTLRCSSQSGHNTVSWYQQALGQGPQFIFQYYREEENGRGNFPPRFSGLQFPNYSSELNVNALELDDSALYLCASSGAPGQSNEKLFFGSGTQLSVL.

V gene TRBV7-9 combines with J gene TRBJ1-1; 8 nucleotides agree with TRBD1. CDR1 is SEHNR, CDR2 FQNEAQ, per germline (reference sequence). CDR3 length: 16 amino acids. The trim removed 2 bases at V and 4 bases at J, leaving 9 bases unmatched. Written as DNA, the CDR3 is TGTGCCAGCAGCTTATCCCCCGGACAGGGTGGCACTGAAGCTTTCTTT. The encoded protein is CASSLSPGQGGTEAFF.

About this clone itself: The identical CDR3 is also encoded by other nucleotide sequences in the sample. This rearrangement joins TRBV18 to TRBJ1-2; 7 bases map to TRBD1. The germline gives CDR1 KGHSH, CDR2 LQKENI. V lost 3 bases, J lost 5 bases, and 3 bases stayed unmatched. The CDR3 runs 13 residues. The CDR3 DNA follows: TGTGCCAGCTCACCCGACAGGGTTTATGGCTACACCTTC. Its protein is CASSPDRVYGYTF. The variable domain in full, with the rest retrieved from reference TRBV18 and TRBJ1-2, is NAGVMQNPRHLVRRRGQEARLRCSPMKGHSHVYWYRQLPEEGLKFMVYLQKENIIDESGMPKERFSAEFPKEGPSILRIQQVVRGDSAAYFCASSPDRVYGYTFGSGTRLTVV.

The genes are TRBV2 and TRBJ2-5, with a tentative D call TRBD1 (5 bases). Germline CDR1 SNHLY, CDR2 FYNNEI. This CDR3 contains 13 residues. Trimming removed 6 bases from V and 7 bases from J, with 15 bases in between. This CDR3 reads CASRQDGAGTQYF. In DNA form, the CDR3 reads TGTGCCAGCAGACAGGACGGCGCCGGGACCCAGTACTTC.

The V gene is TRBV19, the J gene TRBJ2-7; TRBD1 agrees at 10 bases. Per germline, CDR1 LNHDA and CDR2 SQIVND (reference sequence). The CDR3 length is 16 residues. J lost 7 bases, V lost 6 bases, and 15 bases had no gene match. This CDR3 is CASSPRDRGIFEEQYF. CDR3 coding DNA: TGTGCCAGTAGCCCGAGGGACAGGGGAATCTTTGAGGAGCAGTACTTC.

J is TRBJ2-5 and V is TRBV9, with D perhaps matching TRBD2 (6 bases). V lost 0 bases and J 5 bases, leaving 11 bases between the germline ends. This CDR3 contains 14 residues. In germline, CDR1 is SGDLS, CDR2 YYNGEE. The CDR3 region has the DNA TGTGCCAGCAGCGTAGACGCTGCGGGGGAGACCCAGTACTTC. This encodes CASSVDAAGETQYF.

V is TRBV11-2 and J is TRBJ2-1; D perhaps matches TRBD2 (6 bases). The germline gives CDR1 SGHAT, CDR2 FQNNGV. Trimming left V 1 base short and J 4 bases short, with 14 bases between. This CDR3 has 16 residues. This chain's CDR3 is CASSLAGRGRYNEQFF. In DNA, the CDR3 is TGTGCCAGCAGCTTAGCGGGGCGGGGTAGATACAATGAGCAGTTCTTC.

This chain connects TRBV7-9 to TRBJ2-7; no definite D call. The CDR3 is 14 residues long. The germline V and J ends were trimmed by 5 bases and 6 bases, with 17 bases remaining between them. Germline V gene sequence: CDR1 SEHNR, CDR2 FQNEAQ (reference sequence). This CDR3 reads CASSPSGGSTEQYF. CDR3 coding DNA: TGTGCCAGCAGCCCATCGGGTGGATCAACCGAGCAGTACTTC.

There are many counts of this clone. CDR3 in DNA: TGTGCCAGCACTAGGGAGTACGAGCAGTACTTC. Residues: CASTREYEQYF. V gene TRBV2 combines with J gene TRBJ2-7; D might be TRBD2 (5 bases). V was trimmed by 7 bases and J by 4 bases, leaving 8 bases between them. The germline CDR1 and CDR2 sequences are SNHLY and FYNNEI. This CDR3 has 11 amino acids.

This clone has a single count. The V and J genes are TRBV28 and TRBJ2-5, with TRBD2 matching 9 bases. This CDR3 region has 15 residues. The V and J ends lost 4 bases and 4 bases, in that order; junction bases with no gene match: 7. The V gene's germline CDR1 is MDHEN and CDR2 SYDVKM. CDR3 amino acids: CASSSRLAGPETQYF. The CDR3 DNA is TGTGCCAGCAGTTCTCGGCTAGCGGGACCAGAGACCCAGTACTTC.

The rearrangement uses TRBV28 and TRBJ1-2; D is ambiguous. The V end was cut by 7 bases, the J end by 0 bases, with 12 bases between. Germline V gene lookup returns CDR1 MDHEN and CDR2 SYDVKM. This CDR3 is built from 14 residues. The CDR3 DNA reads TGTGCCAGCAAGGTTAGAGGAGCTAACTATGGCTACACCTTC. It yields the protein CASKVRGANYGYTF.

Here the CDR3 DNA reads TGTGCCAGCAGTTTACGAGGGGGCATTGAGCAGTTCTTC. This gives the protein CASSLRGGIEQFF. The chain employs TRBV6-5 and TRBJ2-1; 7 nucleotides match TRBD1. CDR1 is MNHEY, CDR2 SVGAGI, per germline. V trimming: 4 bases; J trimming: 9 bases; junction bases outside the gene matches: 6. The CDR3 has 13 residues.

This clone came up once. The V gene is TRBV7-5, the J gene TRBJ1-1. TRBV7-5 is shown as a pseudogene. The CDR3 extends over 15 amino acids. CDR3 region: CVRRLKGRTNTEAFF. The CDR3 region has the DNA TGTGTCAGAAGACTCAAGGGACGCACGAACACTGAAGCTTTCTTT.